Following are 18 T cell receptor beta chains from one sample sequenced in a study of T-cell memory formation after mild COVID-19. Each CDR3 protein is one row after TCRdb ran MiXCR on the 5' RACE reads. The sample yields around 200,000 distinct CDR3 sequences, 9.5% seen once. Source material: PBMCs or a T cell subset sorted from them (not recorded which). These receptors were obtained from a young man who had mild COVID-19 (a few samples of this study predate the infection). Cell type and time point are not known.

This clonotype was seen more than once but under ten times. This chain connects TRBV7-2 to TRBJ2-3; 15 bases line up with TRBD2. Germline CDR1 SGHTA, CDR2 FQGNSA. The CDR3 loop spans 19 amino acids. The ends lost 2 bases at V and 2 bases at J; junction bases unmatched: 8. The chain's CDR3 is CASSLRGTSGGNPTDTQYF. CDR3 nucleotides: TGTGCCAGCAGCTTAAGAGGGACTAGCGGGGGGAATCCCACAGATACGCAGTATTTT.

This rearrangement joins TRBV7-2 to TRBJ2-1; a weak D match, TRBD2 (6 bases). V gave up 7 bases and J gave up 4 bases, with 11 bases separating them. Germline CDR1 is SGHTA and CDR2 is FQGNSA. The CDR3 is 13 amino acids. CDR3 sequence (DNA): TGTGCCAGCACCTTTGCGGGATACAATGAGCAGTTCTTC. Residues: CASTFAGYNEQFF.

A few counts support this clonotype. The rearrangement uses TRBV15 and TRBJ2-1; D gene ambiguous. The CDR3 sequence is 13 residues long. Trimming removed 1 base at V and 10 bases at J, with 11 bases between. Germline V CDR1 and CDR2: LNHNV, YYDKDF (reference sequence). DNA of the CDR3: TGTGCCACCAGCAGAGGCGTCGCCAGCGAGCAGTTCTTC. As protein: CATSRGVASEQFF.

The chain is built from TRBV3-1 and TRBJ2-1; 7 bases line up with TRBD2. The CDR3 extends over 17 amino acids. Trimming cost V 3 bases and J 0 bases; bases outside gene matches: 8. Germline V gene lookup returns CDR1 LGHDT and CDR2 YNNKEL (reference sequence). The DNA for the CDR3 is TGTGCCAGCAGCCAGATTTCCGGGGGGAGCTCCTACAATGAGCAGTTCTTC. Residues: CASSQISGGSSYNEQFF.

Written as DNA, the CDR3 is TGCAGCGTTGCACAGGCGGCCCCCACAGATACGCAGTATTTT. This translates into CSVAQAAPTDTQYF. V is TRBV29-1 and J is TRBJ2-3; D possibly corresponds to TRBD1 (5 bases). The germline V gene has CDR1 SQVTM and CDR2 ANQGSEA. V was clipped by 4 bases and J by 2 bases, with 13 bases between them. The CDR3 contains 14 residues.

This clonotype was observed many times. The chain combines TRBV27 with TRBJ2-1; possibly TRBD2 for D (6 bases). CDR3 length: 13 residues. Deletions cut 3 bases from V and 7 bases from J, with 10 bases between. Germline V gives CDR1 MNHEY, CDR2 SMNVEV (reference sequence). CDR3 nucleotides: TGTGCCAGCAGTTTGGCGGGGTCAAATGAGCAGTTCTTC. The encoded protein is CASSLAGSNEQFF.

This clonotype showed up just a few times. CDR3 in amino acids: CSAAPRTGNEKLFF. The CDR3 DNA reads as TGCAGTGCCGCCCCCCGGACAGGGAATGAAAAACTGTTTTTT. This chain connects TRBV20-1 to TRBJ1-4; 8 bases match TRBD1. This CDR3 has 14 residues. CDR1 and CDR2 (germline): DFQATT, SNEGSKA (reference sequence). Germline trimming cut 6 bases from V and 5 bases from J; bases unmatched to any gene: 8.

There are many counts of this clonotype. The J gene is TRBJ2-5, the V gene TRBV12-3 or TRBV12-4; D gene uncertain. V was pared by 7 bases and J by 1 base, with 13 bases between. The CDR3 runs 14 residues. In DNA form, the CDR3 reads TGTGCCAGCACCCCTTCGGCAGTCCAAGAGACCCAGTACTTC. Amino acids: CASTPSAVQETQYF.

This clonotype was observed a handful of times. In nucleotides, the CDR3 is TGTGCCAGCAGGAGAATAGGGGGCTATGGCTACACCTTC. Its protein product is CASRRIGGYGYTF. V gene TRBV12-3 or TRBV12-4 combines with J gene TRBJ1-2; a possible D gene is TRBD1 (6 bases). Trimming pared 6 bases from V and 4 bases from J, leaving 12 bases between. CDR3 length equals 13 residues.

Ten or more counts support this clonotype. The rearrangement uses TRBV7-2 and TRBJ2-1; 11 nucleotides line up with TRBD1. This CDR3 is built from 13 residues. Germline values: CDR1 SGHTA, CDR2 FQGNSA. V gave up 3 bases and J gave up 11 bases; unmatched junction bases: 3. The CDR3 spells CASSFGTGGKQFF. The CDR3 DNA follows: TGTGCCAGCAGCTTCGGGACAGGGGGGAAGCAGTTCTTC.

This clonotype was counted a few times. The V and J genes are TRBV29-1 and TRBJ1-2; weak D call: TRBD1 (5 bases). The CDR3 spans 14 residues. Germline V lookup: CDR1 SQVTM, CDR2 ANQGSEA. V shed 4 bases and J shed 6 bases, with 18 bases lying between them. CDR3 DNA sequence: TGCAGCGTTGCTAGGTCGGTGGCGGGGGATGGCTACACCTTC. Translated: CSVARSVAGDGYTF.

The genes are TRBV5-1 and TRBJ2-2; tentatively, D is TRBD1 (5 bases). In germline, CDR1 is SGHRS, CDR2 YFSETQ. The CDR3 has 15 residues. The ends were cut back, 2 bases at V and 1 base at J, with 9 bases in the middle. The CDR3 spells CASSLGVQNTGELFF. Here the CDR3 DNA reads TGCGCCAGCAGCTTAGGGGTTCAGAACACCGGGGAGCTGTTTTTT.

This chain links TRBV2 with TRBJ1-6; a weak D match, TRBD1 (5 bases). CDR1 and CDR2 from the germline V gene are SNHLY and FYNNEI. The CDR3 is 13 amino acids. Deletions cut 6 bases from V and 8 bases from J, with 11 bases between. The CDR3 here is CASREGPYSPLHF. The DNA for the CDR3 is TGTGCCAGCAGGGAGGGACCATATTCACCCCTCCACTTT.

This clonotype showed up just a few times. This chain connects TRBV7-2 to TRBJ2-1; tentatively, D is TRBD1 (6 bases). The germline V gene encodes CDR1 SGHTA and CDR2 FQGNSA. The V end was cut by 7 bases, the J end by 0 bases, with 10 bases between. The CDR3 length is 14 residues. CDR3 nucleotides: TGTGCCAGCAATCCAGGGGCCTCCTACAATGAGCAGTTCTTC. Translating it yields CASNPGASYNEQFF.

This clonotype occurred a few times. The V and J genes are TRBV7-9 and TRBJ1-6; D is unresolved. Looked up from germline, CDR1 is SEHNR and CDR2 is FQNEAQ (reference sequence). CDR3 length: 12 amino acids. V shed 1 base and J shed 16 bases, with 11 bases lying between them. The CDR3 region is CASSLESRSLHF. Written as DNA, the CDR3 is TGTGCCAGCAGCTTAGAATCACGATCTCTCCACTTT.

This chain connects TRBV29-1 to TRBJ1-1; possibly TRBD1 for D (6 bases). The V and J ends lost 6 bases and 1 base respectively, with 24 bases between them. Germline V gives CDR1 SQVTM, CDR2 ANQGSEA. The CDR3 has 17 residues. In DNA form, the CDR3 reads TGCAGCGTCGGCAGGACAGCCTTTCCGAGTCCGAACACTGAAGCTTTCTTT. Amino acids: CSVGRTAFPSPNTEAFF. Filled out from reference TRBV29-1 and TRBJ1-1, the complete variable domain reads SAVISQKPSRDICQRGTSLTIQCQVDSQVTMMFWYRQQPGQSLTLIATANQGSEATYESGFVIDKFPISRPNLTFSTLTVSNMSPEDSSIYLCSVGRTAFPSPNTEAFFGQGTRLTVV.

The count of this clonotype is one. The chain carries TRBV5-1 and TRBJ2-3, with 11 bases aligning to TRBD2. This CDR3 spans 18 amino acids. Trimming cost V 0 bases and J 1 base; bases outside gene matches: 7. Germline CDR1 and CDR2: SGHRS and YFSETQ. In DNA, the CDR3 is TGCGCCAGCAGCTTGGCCCTAGCGGGGGGTCCTGGCACAGATACGCAGTATTTT. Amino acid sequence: CASSLALAGGPGTDTQYF.

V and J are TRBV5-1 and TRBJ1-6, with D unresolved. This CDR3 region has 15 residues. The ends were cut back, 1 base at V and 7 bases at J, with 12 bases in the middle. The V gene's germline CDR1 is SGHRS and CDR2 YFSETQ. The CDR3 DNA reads TGCGCCAGCAGCTTGAGCGGGCTGCGGAATTCACCCCTCCACTTT. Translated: CASSLSGLRNSPLHF.